The 31 T cell receptor beta chains in this list originate from one sample, sequenced in a study of shared clonotypes between healthy human individuals. CD8 cells classed as naive were CD45RO-negative and positively selected for CCR7, excluding terminally differentiated effector memory CD45RA+ cells. Assay: immunoSEQ multiplex PCR; the TCRdb copy retains only in-frame clones and omits some. The data hold about 2.1 million clones, with roughly 93% observed a single time. The sample comprised naive CD8+ T cells from PBMCs. The receptors shown here come from a man aged 18 to 30 in good health. Some clones in this sample may be carry-over from other donors' samples.

This sequence joins TRBV19 and TRBJ2-7, with D possibly matching TRBD1 (6 bases). V lost 4 bases and J 2 bases, leaving 15 bases between the germline ends. This CDR3 has 15 residues. Germline-derived CDR1 and CDR2 are LNHDA and SQIVND (reference sequence). The CDR3 DNA reads as TGTGCCAGTAGTACCCCGGCATCAGGGGCCTACGAGCAGTACTTC. Translated, it gives CASSTPASGAYEQYF.

The rearrangement links TRBV2 to TRBJ1-1; 7 nucleotides match TRBD1. There are 17 residues in the CDR3. J was trimmed by 1 base and V by 7 bases; bases with no gene match: 15. CDR1 is SNHLY and CDR2 is FYNNEI in the germline V gene. The CDR3, as DNA: TGTGCCAGCAATTTTCCAATACAGGGGTCTCGGAACACTGAAGCTTTCTTT. This codes for CASNFPIQGSRNTEAFF.

Only one count was recorded for this clone. The rearrangement links TRBV9 to TRBJ1-4; 7 nucleotides align to TRBD1. CDR3 length equals 17 residues. Germline CDR1 and CDR2: SGDLS and YYNGEE. Losses at the gene ends were 3 bases for V and 3 bases for J; bases not matched to a gene: 11. CDR3 DNA: TGTGCCAGCAGCGCCTCAGGGGGGGGCCGGTCTAATGAAAAACTGTTTTTT. As protein: CASSASGGGRSNEKLFF.

The chain is built from TRBV4-1 and TRBJ2-4; possible D gene TRBD2, 6 bases. Trimming cost V 0 bases and J 8 bases, with 29 bases left between them. The CDR3 contains 20 residues. Germline CDR1 is MGHRA and CDR2 is YSYEKL. CDR3 sequence (DNA): TGCGCCAGCAGCCAAGATGTGGCCGGAAGACGGGACTCGGAAAAGGACATTCAGTACTTC. The encoded protein is CASSQDVAGRRDSEKDIQYF.

This clone was seen just once. This chain connects TRBV7-2 to TRBJ2-3; 10 bases align to TRBD2. Germline lookup yields CDR1 SGHTA and CDR2 FQGNSA. J was trimmed by 4 bases and V by 1 base; bases with no gene match: 8. The CDR3 covers 17 residues. The CDR3 sequence is CASSLVVSGRGADTQYF. CDR3 bases: TGTGCCAGCAGCTTAGTCGTGAGCGGGAGGGGGGCAGATACGCAGTATTTT.

This clone came up a few times. J is TRBJ1-2 and V is TRBV30; tentatively, D is TRBD1 (6 bases). The CDR3 spans 13 residues. Deletions cut 0 bases from V and 5 bases from J, with 10 bases between. The germline V gene has CDR1 GTSNPN and CDR2 SVGIG (reference sequence). For the CDR3, the DNA is TGTGCCTGGAGTGTTTGGGGGCGGTATGGCTACACCTTC. This sequence encodes CAWSVWGRYGYTF. Based on the CDR3 plus reference TRBV30 and TRBJ1-2, the full variable domain is SQTIHQWPATLVQPVGSPLSLECTVEGTSNPNLYWYRQAAGRGLQLLFYSVGIGQISSEVPQNLSASRPQDRQFILSSKKLLLSDSGFYLCAWSVWGRYGYTFGSGTRLTVV.

V is TRBV7-9 and J is TRBJ1-4; 12 bases map to TRBD1. This CDR3 region has 16 residues. Germline CDR1 is SEHNR and CDR2 is FQNEAQ (reference sequence). With V trimmed by 5 bases and J by 6 bases, 7 bases remained unmatched. CDR3 in amino acids: CASSPGTGGMYEKLFF. DNA of the CDR3: TGTGCCAGCAGCCCCGGGACAGGGGGCATGTATGAAAAACTGTTTTTT.

The chain recombines TRBV2 with TRBJ2-5; D unresolved. The germline V gene encodes CDR1 SNHLY and CDR2 FYNNEI. This CDR3 is 14 amino acids long. With 6 bases removed from V and 5 bases from J, the gap between germline ends came to 16 bases. This CDR3 is CASRAKSELETQYF. The DNA for the CDR3 is TGTGCCAGCAGGGCCAAGTCGGAATTGGAGACCCAGTACTTC. The whole variable domain, remainder taken from reference TRBV2 and TRBJ2-5, is EPEVTQTPSHQVTQMGQEVILRCVPISNHLYFYWYRQILGQKVEFLVSFYNNEISEKSEIFDDQFSVERPDGSNFTLKIRSTKLEDSAMYFCASRAKSELETQYFGPGTRLLVL.

As to this clone: The same CDR3 also results from other DNA sequences found in this sample. The chain recombines TRBV7-2 with TRBJ2-7, with TRBD2 matching over 11 bases. Germline assignment: CDR1 SGHTA and CDR2 FQGNSA. The CDR3 is 15 amino acids. Unmatched junction bases numbered 5, after V lost 3 bases and J lost 4 bases. For the CDR3, the DNA is TGTGCCAGCAGCTTTACTAGCGGGAGTCGATACGAGCAGTACTTC. This translates into CASSFTSGSRYEQYF.

The J gene is TRBJ2-1, the V gene TRBV5-6; D might be TRBD1 (6 bases). Trimming took off 4 bases at V and 2 bases at J, with 13 bases between the two ends. Germline V gene sequence: CDR1 SGHDT, CDR2 YYEEEE. This CDR3 contains 15 residues. CDR3 residues: CASSPGTSTYNEQFF. The CDR3 DNA is TGTGCCAGCAGCCCCGGGACATCCACCTACAATGAGCAGTTCTTC.

V usage is TRBV9 and J usage is TRBJ1-2, with 9 bases that match TRBD1. Germline V CDR1 and CDR2: SGDLS, YYNGEE. This CDR3 contains 15 residues. The junction had 4 bases not matched to a gene; V was cut back by 0 bases and J by 4 bases. The CDR3 sequence is CASSVGDRDSYGYTF. DNA of the CDR3: TGTGCCAGCAGCGTAGGGGACAGGGACAGCTATGGCTACACCTTC.

V usage is TRBV7-9 and J usage is TRBJ2-2; the D gene is possibly TRBD1 (5 bases). The CDR3 loop spans 16 amino acids. Trimming removed 0 bases from V and 9 bases from J, with 17 bases in between. Germline V lookup: CDR1 SEHNR, CDR2 FQNEAQ (reference sequence). The CDR3 coding sequence is TGTGCCAGCAGCTTAGCGCCAGGGAACAATGACCGGGAGCTGTTTTTT. It codes for CASSLAPGNNDRELFF. Full variable domain (remainder filled in from reference TRBV7-9 and TRBJ2-2): DTGVSQNPRHKITKRGQNVTFRCDPISEHNRLYWYRQTLGQGPEFLTYFQNEAQLEKSRLLSDRFSAERPKGSFSTLEIQRTEQGDSAMYLCASSLAPGNNDRELFFGEGSRLTVL.

This clone was detected once. The V call is TRBV27, the J call TRBJ2-7; D gene uncertain. The CDR3 extends over 14 amino acids. Germline assignment: CDR1 MNHEY and CDR2 SMNVEV (reference sequence). V lost 0 bases and J lost 3, with 9 bases in between. The CDR3 DNA reads TGTGCCAGCAGTTTATCCAACAAATACTACGAGCAGTACTTC. Its translation is CASSLSNKYYEQYF.

The J gene is TRBJ2-7, the V gene TRBV10-3; 14 positions match TRBD2. CDR1 is ENHRY, CDR2 SYGVKD, per germline. This CDR3 is built from 23 residues. V lost 4 bases and J lost 0; bases outside the gene matches: 23. CDR3 in DNA: TGTGCCATCAGTGGTGAAGTAAAAAGACCCGGGACTAGCGGGAGACCCAGCTCCTACGAGCAGTACTTC. This gives the protein CAISGEVKRPGTSGRPSSYEQYF.

The J gene is TRBJ2-5, the V gene TRBV27; 8 positions agree with TRBD2. Germline V gives CDR1 MNHEY, CDR2 SMNVEV (reference sequence). V shed 5 bases, J shed 5 bases, and the junction held 7 bases outside the gene matches. The CDR3 sequence is 14 residues long. The CDR3 sequence is CASSPRGGFETQYF. For the CDR3, the DNA is TGTGCCAGCAGTCCCCGGGGGGGCTTCGAGACCCAGTACTTC.

The chain is built from TRBV9 and TRBJ2-4; 9 bases map to TRBD2. CDR1 SGDLS and CDR2 YYNGEE come from the germline V gene. The CDR3 has 15 residues. V lost 0 bases and J lost 8; bases outside the gene matches: 6. The CDR3 nucleotides are TGTGCCAGCAGCGTAGCGGCTAGCGGGACGGACATTCAGTACTTC. It codes for CASSVAASGTDIQYF.

The CDR3 protein is CASSLGTVLTTNEKLFF. Here the CDR3 DNA reads TGTGCCAGCAGTTTAGGGACAGTACTCACAACTAATGAAAAACTGTTTTTT. The V gene is TRBV28, the J gene TRBJ1-4; 7 bases are a match to TRBD1. After removal of 2 bases from V and 0 bases from J, the junction contained 6 bases not matched to a gene. CDR3 size: 17 residues. Per germline, CDR1 MDHEN and CDR2 SYDVKM.

In the case of this clone: The sample holds other DNA sequences that translate to the same CDR3. The CDR3 loop is CASSPPWREGPYEQYF. CDR3 nucleotides: TGTGCCAGTAGTCCGCCTTGGCGGGAGGGCCCCTACGAGCAGTACTTC. The chain uses TRBV19 and TRBJ2-7; 9 bases are a match to TRBD2. The CDR3 loop spans 16 amino acids. Germline loops: CDR1 LNHDA, CDR2 SQIVND (reference sequence). The trim removed 5 bases at V and 2 bases at J, leaving 10 bases unmatched. Drawing the rest from reference TRBV19 and TRBJ2-7, the complete variable domain is DGGITQSPKYLFRKEGQNVTLSCEQNLNHDAMYWYRQDPGQGLRLIYYSQIVNDFQKGDIAEGYSVSREKKESFPLTVTSAQKNPTAFYLCASSPPWREGPYEQYFGPGTRLTVT.

The CDR3 region has the DNA TGTGCCAGCAGTGACCGGGAGGGAAGCAATCAGCCCCAGCATTTT. Translated, it gives CASSDREGSNQPQHF. The chain is built from TRBV6-1 and TRBJ1-5; no firm D call. The CDR3 length is 15 residues. The V gene's germline CDR1 is MNHNS and CDR2 SASEGT. The V and J ends lost 3 bases and 1 base respectively, with 10 bases between them.

A word on this clone: The same CDR3 also results from other DNA sequences found in this sample. The rearrangement uses TRBV5-6 and TRBJ1-2; D unclear. With 0 bases removed from V and 4 bases from J, the gap between germline ends came to 7 bases. Germline CDR1 is SGHDT and CDR2 is YYEEEE. The CDR3 has 13 amino acids. The CDR3 DNA follows: TGTGCCAGCAGCTTGGGGAGCTCCTATGGCTACACCTTC. Its protein product is CASSLGSSYGYTF. The full variable domain, with the rest looked up from reference TRBV5-6 and TRBJ1-2, is DAGVTQSPTHLIKTRGQQVTLRCSPKSGHDTVSWYQQALGQGPQFIFQYYEEEERQRGNFPDRFSGHQFPNYSSELNVNALLLGDSALYLCASSLGSSYGYTFGSGTRLTVV.

V usage is TRBV7-8 and J usage is TRBJ2-7, with D possibly being TRBD2 (6 bases). This CDR3 contains 15 residues. V gave up 3 bases and J gave up 4 bases, with 16 bases separating them. Germline CDR1 SGHVS, CDR2 FQNEAQ. The CDR3 reads CASSLALALPYEQYF. CDR3 DNA sequence: TGTGCCAGCAGCTTGGCCCTAGCGCTCCCGTACGAGCAGTACTTC.

The chain uses TRBV29-1 and TRBJ2-7, with D uncertain. Trimming removed 2 bases at V and 2 bases at J, with 10 bases between. The germline gives CDR1 SQVTM, CDR2 ANQGSEA. The CDR3 sequence is 13 residues long. The chain's CDR3 is CSVEMGHTYEQYF. CDR3 coding DNA: TGCAGCGTTGAAATGGGCCATACCTACGAGCAGTACTTC.

The chain joins TRBV7-9 to TRBJ1-2; 9 bases line up with TRBD1. Germline CDR1 reads SEHNR; CDR2 reads FQNEAQ (reference sequence). The CDR3 sequence is 18 residues long. V gave up 1 base and J gave up 2 bases; unmatched junction bases: 11. CDR3 protein: CASSLDSPGGTGNYGYTF. CDR3 nucleotides: TGTGCCAGCAGCTTAGATAGCCCCGGGGGGACAGGGAACTATGGCTACACCTTC. Complete variable domain (other parts from reference TRBV7-9 and TRBJ1-2): DTGVSQNPRHKITKRGQNVTFRCDPISEHNRLYWYRQTLGQGPEFLTYFQNEAQLEKSRLLSDRFSAERPKGSFSTLEIQRTEQGDSAMYLCASSLDSPGGTGNYGYTFGSGTRLTVV.

J is TRBJ2-1 and V is TRBV19; 10 bases fit TRBD2. V shed 3 bases, J shed 2 bases, and the junction held 10 bases outside the gene matches. This CDR3 has 18 residues. Per the germline V gene, CDR1 is LNHDA and CDR2 is SQIVND (reference sequence). CDR3 bases: TGTGCCAGTAGTATTGGGAGCACTAGCGGGGAAACCTACAATGAGCAGTTCTTC. This encodes CASSIGSTSGETYNEQFF.

V gene TRBV27 combines with J gene TRBJ2-1; 8 positions match TRBD2. V was clipped by 8 bases and J by 4 bases; unmatched bases: 13. The CDR3 runs 16 residues. Germline-derived CDR1 and CDR2 are MNHEY and SMNVEV (reference sequence). CDR3 protein: CASASDRAGGYNEQFF. In nucleotides, the CDR3 is TGTGCCAGCGCTTCCGATCGGGCGGGAGGTTACAATGAGCAGTTCTTC.

This clone appeared a few times. J is TRBJ2-1 and V is TRBV4-3; no clear D. The CDR3 runs 16 residues. V was trimmed by 1 base and J by 8 bases, leaving 18 bases between them. Germline-derived CDR1 and CDR2 are LGHNA and YSLEER. The DNA of the CDR3 is TGCGCCAGCAGCCAAGTTTACATCCGGAAGCTCGATGAGCAGTTCTTC. Translated, it gives CASSQVYIRKLDEQFF.

This chain uses TRBV2 with TRBJ2-1, with 7 bases fitting TRBD1. From germline, CDR1 is SNHLY and CDR2 FYNNEI. This CDR3 comprises 14 residues. Losses at the gene ends were 6 bases for V and 4 bases for J; bases not matched to a gene: 6. The CDR3 loop is CASRVRQGYNEQFF. For the CDR3, the DNA is TGTGCCAGCAGAGTAAGACAGGGATACAATGAGCAGTTCTTC.

V usage is TRBV19 and J usage is TRBJ2-2, with 9 bases fitting TRBD1. The trim removed 6 bases at V and 6 bases at J, leaving 14 bases unmatched. CDR1 and CDR2 from the germline V gene are LNHDA and SQIVND (reference sequence). The CDR3 runs to 17 residues. The CDR3 region is CASREGGQGFLAGELFF. The CDR3 DNA sequence: TGTGCCAGTAGGGAAGGGGGACAGGGTTTTTTGGCCGGGGAGCTGTTTTTT.

This clone was seen just once. The chain joins TRBV4-1 to TRBJ2-7, with D unclear. Germline V gives CDR1 MGHRA, CDR2 YSYEKL. The V gene lost 1 base and the J gene lost 5 bases, with 12 bases spanning the gap. The CDR3 contains 14 residues. The CDR3 here is CASSQVAEAHEQYF. DNA of the CDR3: TGCGCCAGCAGCCAAGTCGCGGAAGCGCACGAGCAGTACTTC.

The chain employs TRBV2 and TRBJ2-7; the match to TRBD2 covers 8 bases. The CDR3 has 16 amino acids. Germline V gene sequence: CDR1 SNHLY, CDR2 FYNNEI. The V gene end was trimmed by 7 bases and the J gene end by 3 bases; junction bases not matched to a gene: 14. As DNA, the CDR3 is TGTGCCAGCAAGTTCTCCGGAACTAGCGGTAGCTACGAGCAGTACTTC. Its translation is CASKFSGTSGSYEQYF.

The chain combines TRBV18 with TRBJ1-1; 7 nucleotides line up with TRBD1. The J segment lost 0 bases and the V segment lost 4 bases, leaving 14 bases of the junction unmatched. CDR3 length: 18 residues. CDR1 is KGHSH, CDR2 LQKENI, per germline. The CDR3 sequence: CASSHSSRDRVMNTEAFF. CDR3 nucleotide sequence: TGTGCCAGCTCACATTCGTCCCGGGACAGAGTAATGAACACTGAAGCTTTCTTT. Using reference TRBV18 and TRBJ1-1 for the parts outside the CDR3, the full variable domain is NAGVMQNPRHLVRRRGQEARLRCSPMKGHSHVYWYRQLPEEGLKFMVYLQKENIIDESGMPKERFSAEFPKEGPSILRIQQVVRGDSAAYFCASSHSSRDRVMNTEAFFGQGTRLTVV.